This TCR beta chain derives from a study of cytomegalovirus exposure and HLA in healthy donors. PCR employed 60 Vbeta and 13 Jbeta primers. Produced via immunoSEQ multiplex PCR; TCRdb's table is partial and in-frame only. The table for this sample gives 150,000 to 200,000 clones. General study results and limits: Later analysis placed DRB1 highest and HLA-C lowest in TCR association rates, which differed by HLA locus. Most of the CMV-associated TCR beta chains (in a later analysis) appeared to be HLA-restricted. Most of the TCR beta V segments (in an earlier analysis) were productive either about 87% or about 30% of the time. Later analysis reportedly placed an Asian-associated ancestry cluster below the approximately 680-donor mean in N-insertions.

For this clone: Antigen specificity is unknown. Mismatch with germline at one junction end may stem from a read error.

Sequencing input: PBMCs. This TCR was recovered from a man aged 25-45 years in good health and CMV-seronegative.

CDR3 bases: TGTGCCAGCGTGGACCGGGACAGGGGTCCCAGCTTATATGGTTACACCTTC. Its protein product is CASVDRDRGPSLYGYTF. This chain connects TRBV5-8 to TRBJ1-2; 10 positions agree with TRBD1. This CDR3 is built from 17 residues. Germline V gene data show CDR1 as SGHTS and CDR2 as YDEGEE.